This T cell receptor beta chain was identified during a study of T cell changes during pregnancy in multiple sclerosis. TCRdb's copy holds only in-frame clones and misses some; the assay was immunoSEQ multiplex PCR. This sample has about 40,000 clones, with 88% found just once. Germline V lookup: CDR1 SNHLY, CDR2 FYNNEI. Deletions cut 1 base from V and 3 bases from J, with 6 bases between. CDR3 length: 14 residues. This clonotype originated in a female donor with multiple sclerosis, enrolled in a pregnancy study. The chain has TRBV2 and TRBJ1-4; a weak D match, TRBD1 (6 bases). The sequenced sample was CD4+ T cells from peripheral blood mononuclear cells, obtained in the second trimester of pregnancy. CDR3: CASSEGTANEKLFF. The CDR3 DNA reads TGTGCCAGCAGTGAAGGGACAGCTAATGAAAAACTGTTTTTT.